This T cell receptor (beta chain) was sequenced during a study of shared clonotypes between healthy human individuals. CDR3 size: 14 residues. Germline-derived CDR1 and CDR2 are SNHLY and FYNNEI. V shed 5 bases and J shed 6 bases, with 16 bases lying between them. Clones were sequenced by immunoSEQ multiplex PCR, and TCRdb holds only the in-frame ones, with some missing. The repertoire holds 150,000 to 200,000 clones, with over 50% as singletons. The TCR comes from a man aged 25 to 40 in good health. The chain employs TRBV2 and TRBJ1-1; D may be TRBD1 (6 bases). Sequencing was done on a sample of memory CD4+ T cells sorted from blood. Described subset: CD45RA-negative fraction. Here the CDR3 DNA reads TGTGCCAGCAGTTCCAGGGGAAAGACTCCTGAAGCTTTCTTT. Its protein product is CASSSRGKTPEAFF.